Following are 24 T cell receptor beta chains from one sample sequenced in a study of blood T cell repertoires in COVID-19. Profiled with immunoSEQ multiplex PCR; TCRdb holds only in-frame clones, not every one. Among approximately 250,000 clones listed, 85% were seen once. The material sequenced was PBMCs or T cells enriched from blood (not recorded which). Receptors were obtained from a woman in her forties or fifties with acute COVID-19.

The rearrangement uses TRBV7-8 and TRBJ1-2; D is undetermined. CDR1 is SGHVS, CDR2 FQNEAQ, per germline. V lost 5 bases and J 1 base, leaving 5 bases between the germline ends. The CDR3 covers 12 residues. CDR3 nucleotides: TGTGCCAGCAGCCCTTATAACTATGGCTACACCTTC. Protein product: CASSPYNYGYTF.

The gene calls are TRBV3-1 (or the pseudogene TRBV3-2) and TRBJ1-5; the D is unclear. Trimming removed 4 bases from V and 2 bases from J, with 12 bases in between. The germline CDR1 and CDR2 sequences are LGHDT and YNNKEL (reference sequence). The CDR3 is 15 amino acids. CDR3 DNA sequence: TGTGCCAGCAGCCGTACCACCGGGGGCAATCAGCCCCAGCATTTT. The encoded protein is CASSRTTGGNQPQHF.

The chain uses TRBV6-5 and TRBJ1-2, with 10 bases matching TRBD1. The germline V gene has CDR1 MNHEY and CDR2 SVGAGI. With V trimmed by 7 bases and J by 4 bases, 9 bases remained unmatched. CDR3 length equals 15 residues. This CDR3 is CASKYGTGDAYGYTF. The DNA for the CDR3 is TGTGCCAGCAAATACGGGACAGGGGACGCCTATGGCTACACCTTC.

The chain recombines TRBV5-8 with TRBJ1-1, with a possible D match to TRBD1 (5 bases). In germline, CDR1 is SGHTS, CDR2 YDEGEE. Trimming stripped 8 bases from V and 2 bases from J, with 13 bases between. The CDR3 extends over 13 amino acids. DNA of the CDR3: TGTGCCAGTACCGGAGGGGAAAACACTGAAGCTTTCTTT. Translated, it gives CASTGGENTEAFF.

This rearrangement joins TRBV9 to TRBJ2-7, with 9 bases lining up with TRBD1. The junction had 4 bases not matched to a gene; V was cut back by 2 bases and J by 4 bases. Germline CDR1 reads SGDLS; CDR2 reads YYNGEE. The CDR3 contains 14 residues. In nucleotides, the CDR3 is TGTGCCAGCAGCGTGGCCGGGACAGGGTACGAGCAGTACTTC. Translation: CASSVAGTGYEQYF.

The chain joins TRBV28 to TRBJ1-1; D is unresolved. The germline CDR1 and CDR2 sequences are MDHEN and SYDVKM. The V end lost 7 bases, the J end lost 0 bases, and 9 bases lay between the germline ends. CDR3 length: 13 residues. The CDR3: CASKDTLNTEAFF. Written as DNA, the CDR3 is TGTGCCAGCAAAGACACTCTGAACACTGAAGCTTTCTTT.

This sequence joins TRBV12-3 or TRBV12-4 and TRBJ1-2; no reliable D call. V lost 4 bases and J lost 4, with 4 bases in between. CDR3 length equals 11 residues. CDR3 sequence (DNA): TGTGCCAGCAGTTCCAGCTATGGCTACACCTTC. As protein: CASSSSYGYTF.

The genes are TRBV5-1 and TRBJ1-1; no reliable D call. This CDR3 spans 15 amino acids. Germline V gene sequence: CDR1 SGHRS, CDR2 YFSETQ. Between the trimmed V and J ends, which lost 4 bases and 3 bases, there was a span of 16 bases. CDR3 sequence reads: CASSEPKSQHTEAFF. CDR3 nucleotides: TGCGCCAGCAGCGAACCCAAATCACAGCACACTGAAGCTTTCTTT. Based on the CDR3 plus reference TRBV5-1 and TRBJ1-1, the full variable domain is KAGVTQTPRYLIKTRGQQVTLSCSPISGHRSVSWYQQTPGQGLQFLFEYFSETQRNKGNFPGRFSGRQFSNSRSEMNVSTLELGDSALYLCASSEPKSQHTEAFFGQGTRLTVV.

The V call is TRBV19, the J call TRBJ1-2, with D uncertain. Germline V gene sequence: CDR1 LNHDA, CDR2 SQIVND (reference sequence). V was pared by 6 bases and J by 4 bases, with 12 bases between. The CDR3 extends over 13 amino acids. CDR3 protein: CASRVDGSYGYTF. The CDR3, as DNA: TGTGCCAGTAGGGTTGACGGGAGCTATGGCTACACCTTC. Filled out from reference TRBV19 and TRBJ1-2, the complete variable domain reads DGGITQSPKYLFRKEGQNVTLSCEQNLNHDAMYWYRQDPGQGLRLIYYSQIVNDFQKGDIAEGYSVSREKKESFPLTVTSAQKNPTAFYLCASRVDGSYGYTFGSGTRLTVV.

The rearrangement uses TRBV9 and TRBJ1-2, with D uncertain. The V end was cut by 3 bases, the J end by 4 bases, with 7 bases between. Germline assignment: CDR1 SGDLS and CDR2 YYNGEE. This CDR3 has 12 amino acids. In DNA form, the CDR3 reads TGTGCCAGCAGCGGTGAGGGCTATGGCTACACCTTC. Amino acids: CASSGEGYGYTF.

The chain joins TRBV11-2 to TRBJ1-6; D is ambiguous. This CDR3 has 14 amino acids. Germline lookup yields CDR1 SGHAT and CDR2 FQNNGV. The germline V and J ends were trimmed by 5 bases and 4 bases, with 9 bases remaining between them. CDR3: CASSPTDYNSPLHF. The CDR3 coding sequence is TGTGCCAGCAGCCCTACAGATTATAATTCACCCCTCCACTTT.

This clone was seen only once. The rearrangement uses TRBV30 and TRBJ1-4; D uncertain. CDR3 length: 15 residues. V was shortened by 4 bases and J by 0 bases, with 12 bases between the two germline ends. In germline, CDR1 is GTSNPN, CDR2 SVGIG (reference sequence). The CDR3 sequence: CAWKKGVATNEKLFF. In DNA form, the CDR3 reads TGTGCCTGGAAAAAGGGAGTCGCAACTAATGAAAAACTGTTTTTT.

This clone appeared a few times. The CDR3 DNA reads as TGCGCCAGCAGCCAACAGGGGACAGATACGCAGTATTTT. Encoded protein: CASSQQGTDTQYF. J is TRBJ2-3 and V is TRBV4-1, with D possibly being TRBD1 (6 bases). The ends were cut back, 2 bases at V and 3 bases at J, with 6 bases in the middle. Per germline, CDR1 MGHRA and CDR2 YSYEKL. The CDR3 sequence is 13 residues long.

CDR3 nucleotides: TGCGCCAGCAGCCCCGCCGGGTTCCCCCCTTCCTACAATGAGCAGTTCTTC. Its protein is CASSPAGFPPSYNEQFF. This chain joins TRBV23-1 and TRBJ2-1; D is unclear. TRBV23-1 is sorted into the ORF group, with uncertain function. V was trimmed by 6 bases and J by 1 base, leaving 19 bases between them. The CDR3 runs to 17 residues.

V usage is TRBV19 and J usage is TRBJ1-2; no firm D call. The CDR3 loop spans 13 amino acids. V was trimmed by 3 bases and J by 6 bases, leaving 11 bases between them. Germline V gene data show CDR1 as LNHDA and CDR2 as SQIVND (reference sequence). CDR3 protein: CASSMNGLHGYTF. The CDR3 DNA reads TGTGCCAGTAGTATGAACGGGTTGCATGGCTACACCTTC.

CDR3 in amino acids: CASSQGQTYTF. The CDR3 coding sequence is TGTGCCAGCAGCCAAGGACAGACCTACACCTTC. This sequence joins TRBV14 and TRBJ1-2; perhaps TRBD1 as D (5 bases). Germline CDR1 SGHDN, CDR2 FVKESK. The V gene lost 1 base and the J gene lost 10 bases, with 7 bases spanning the gap. The CDR3 totals 11 residues.

V is TRBV18 and J is TRBJ2-1, with 9 bases aligning to TRBD2. Germline V gene data show CDR1 as KGHSH and CDR2 as LQKENI. The CDR3 totals 14 residues. J was trimmed by 4 bases and V by 3 bases; bases with no gene match: 1. The chain's CDR3 is CASSPTSGYNEQFF. The CDR3, as DNA: TGTGCCAGCTCACCGACTAGCGGTTACAATGAGCAGTTCTTC.

The chain couples TRBV5-4 to TRBJ2-7, with a possible D match to TRBD2 (6 bases). The CDR3 totals 15 residues. Trimming stripped 5 bases from V and 2 bases from J, with 17 bases between. Germline V CDR1 and CDR2: SGHNT, YYREEE (reference sequence). The CDR3 nucleotides read TGTGCCAGCAGAAATAGTGGAGGGGCGGCCTACGAGCAGTACTTC. The encoded protein is CASRNSGGAAYEQYF.

The chain links TRBV3-1 (or the pseudogene TRBV3-2) to TRBJ1-5; possible D gene TRBD1, 5 bases. The length of the CDR3 is 15 residues. CDR1 LGHDT and CDR2 YNNKEL come from the germline V gene (reference sequence). The germline V and J ends were trimmed by 5 bases and 3 bases, with 14 bases remaining between them. The CDR3 region is CASSLGVGPNQPQHF. The CDR3 DNA reads TGTGCCAGCAGCTTAGGGGTAGGACCCAATCAGCCCCAGCATTTT.

V is TRBV4-1 and J is TRBJ2-1; 9 bases align to TRBD2. The CDR3 length is 19 residues. Germline V gene sequence: CDR1 MGHRA, CDR2 YSYEKL. V lost 0 bases and J lost 7; bases outside the gene matches: 16. This chain's CDR3 is CASSQEASMFSGGWNEQFF. CDR3 in DNA: TGCGCCAGCAGCCAAGAGGCCAGCATGTTCAGCGGGGGGTGGAATGAGCAGTTCTTC.

The chain uses TRBV19 and TRBJ2-7; possible D gene TRBD2, 5 bases. The V end lost 6 bases, the J end lost 4 bases, and 13 bases lay between the germline ends. The CDR3 length is 13 residues. The V gene's germline CDR1 is LNHDA and CDR2 SQIVND (reference sequence). The CDR3 bases are TGTGCCAGTAGCCCATCCCCGGGGTACGAGCAGTACTTC. Translating it yields CASSPSPGYEQYF.

The V and J genes are TRBV6-5 and TRBJ1-2; possible D gene TRBD1, 6 bases. In germline, CDR1 is MNHEY, CDR2 SVGAGI. V dropped 5 bases and J dropped 8 bases, with 15 bases sitting between them. The CDR3 is made up of 13 amino acids. Written as DNA, the CDR3 is TGTGCCAGCAGTCAGGGGTCCCGCGAGGGCTACACCTTC. Protein sequence: CASSQGSREGYTF.

The rearrangement joins TRBV14 to TRBJ2-2; D gene ambiguous. The V gene lost 0 bases and the J gene lost 6 bases, with 5 bases spanning the gap. The germline gives CDR1 SGHDN, CDR2 FVKESK. This CDR3 is 13 amino acids long. Here the CDR3 DNA reads TGTGCCAGCAGCCAAGATGAGGCCGGGGAGCTGTTTTTT. It encodes CASSQDEAGELFF.

J is TRBJ1-4 and V is TRBV30; 9 nucleotides align to TRBD1. V gave up 5 bases and J gave up 7 bases; unmatched junction bases: 17. This CDR3 is built from 17 residues. Germline assignment: CDR1 GTSNPN and CDR2 SVGIG (reference sequence). The CDR3 DNA reads as TGTGCCTGGTCTCTCGGGACAGGGAAGACCCTAAGTGAAAAACTGTTTTTT. Encoded protein: CAWSLGTGKTLSEKLFF.